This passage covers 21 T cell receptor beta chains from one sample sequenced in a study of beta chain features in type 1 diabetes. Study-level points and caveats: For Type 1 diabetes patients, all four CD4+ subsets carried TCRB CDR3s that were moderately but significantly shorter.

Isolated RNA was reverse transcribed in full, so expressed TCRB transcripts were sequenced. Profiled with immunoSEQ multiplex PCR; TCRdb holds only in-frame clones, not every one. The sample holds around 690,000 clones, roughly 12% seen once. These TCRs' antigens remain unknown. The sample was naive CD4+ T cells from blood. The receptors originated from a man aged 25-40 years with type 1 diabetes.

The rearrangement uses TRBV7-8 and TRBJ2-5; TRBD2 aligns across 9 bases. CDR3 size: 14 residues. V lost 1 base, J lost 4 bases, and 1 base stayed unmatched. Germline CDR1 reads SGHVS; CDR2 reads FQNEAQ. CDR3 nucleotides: TGTGCCAGCAGCTTAGGACTAGCGGTAGAGACCCAGTACTTC. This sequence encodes CASSLGLAVETQYF.

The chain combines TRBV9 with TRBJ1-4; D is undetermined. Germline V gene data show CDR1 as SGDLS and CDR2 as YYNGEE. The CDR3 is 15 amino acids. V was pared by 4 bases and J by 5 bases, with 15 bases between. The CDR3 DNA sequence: TGTGCCAGCAGCCGAAGTGTCCCGAACAATGAAAAACTGTTTTTT. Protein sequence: CASSRSVPNNEKLFF.

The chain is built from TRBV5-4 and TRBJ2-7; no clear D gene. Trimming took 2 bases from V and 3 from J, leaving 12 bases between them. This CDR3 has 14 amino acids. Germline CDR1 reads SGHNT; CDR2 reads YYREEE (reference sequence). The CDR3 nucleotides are TGTGCCAGCAGCTTAAGGCCGGGTGGCTACGAGCAGTACTTC. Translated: CASSLRPGGYEQYF.

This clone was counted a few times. CDR3 coding DNA: TGCGCCAGCAGCTTGGAGGTATCCCGGCGGGAGACCCAGTACTTC. It codes for CASSLEVSRRETQYF. V and J are TRBV5-1 and TRBJ2-5; D not resolved. The V and J ends lost 0 bases and 5 bases respectively, with 14 bases between them. The length of the CDR3 is 15 residues. Germline-derived CDR1 and CDR2 are SGHRS and YFSETQ.

Written as DNA, the CDR3 is TGTGCCAGCACCCCGGCAGGGAACTATGGCTACACCTTC. It encodes CASTPAGNYGYTF. The chain joins TRBV28 to TRBJ1-2; D is possibly TRBD1 (5 bases). V gave up 7 bases and J gave up 2 bases, with 11 bases separating them. Germline loops: CDR1 MDHEN, CDR2 SYDVKM. The CDR3 covers 13 residues.

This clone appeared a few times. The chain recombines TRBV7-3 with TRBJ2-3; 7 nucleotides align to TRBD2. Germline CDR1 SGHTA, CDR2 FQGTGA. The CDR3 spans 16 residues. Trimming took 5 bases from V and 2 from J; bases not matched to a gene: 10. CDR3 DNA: TGTGCCAGCAGCCCCGCGCCAAGCGGGGCCACAGATACGCAGTATTTT. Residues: CASSPAPSGATDTQYF.

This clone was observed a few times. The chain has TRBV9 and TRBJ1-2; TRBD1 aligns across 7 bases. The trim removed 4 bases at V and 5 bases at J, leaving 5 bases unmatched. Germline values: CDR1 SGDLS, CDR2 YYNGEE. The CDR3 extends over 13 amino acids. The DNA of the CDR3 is TGTGCCAGCAGCCCGACGGGACAGTATGGCTACACCTTC. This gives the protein CASSPTGQYGYTF.

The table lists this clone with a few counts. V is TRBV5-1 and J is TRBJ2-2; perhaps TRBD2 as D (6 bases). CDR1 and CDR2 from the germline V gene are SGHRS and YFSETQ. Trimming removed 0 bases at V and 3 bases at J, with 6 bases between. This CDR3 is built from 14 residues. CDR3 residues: CASSLGGDTGELFF. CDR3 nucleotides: TGCGCCAGCAGCTTGGGCGGGGACACCGGGGAGCTGTTTTTT.

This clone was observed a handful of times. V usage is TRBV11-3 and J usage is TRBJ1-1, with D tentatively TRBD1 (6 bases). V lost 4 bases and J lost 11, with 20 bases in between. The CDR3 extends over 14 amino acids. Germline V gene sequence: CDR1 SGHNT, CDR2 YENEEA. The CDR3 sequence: CASSSSGGAIQAFF. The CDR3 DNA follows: TGTGCCAGCAGCTCCAGTGGGGGGGCCATCCAGGCTTTCTTT.

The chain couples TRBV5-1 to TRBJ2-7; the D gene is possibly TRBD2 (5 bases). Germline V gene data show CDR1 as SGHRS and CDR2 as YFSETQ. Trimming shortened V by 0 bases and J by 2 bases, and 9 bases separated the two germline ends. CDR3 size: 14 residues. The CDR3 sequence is CASSLESGTYEQYF. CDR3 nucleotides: TGCGCCAGCAGCTTGGAATCCGGGACCTACGAGCAGTACTTC.

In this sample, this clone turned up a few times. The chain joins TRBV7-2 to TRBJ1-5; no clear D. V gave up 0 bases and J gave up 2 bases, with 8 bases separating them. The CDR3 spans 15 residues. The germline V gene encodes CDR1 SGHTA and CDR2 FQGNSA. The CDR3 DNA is TGTGCCAGCAGCTTAGCGGAGGCAGGCAATCAGCCCCAGCATTTT. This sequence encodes CASSLAEAGNQPQHF.

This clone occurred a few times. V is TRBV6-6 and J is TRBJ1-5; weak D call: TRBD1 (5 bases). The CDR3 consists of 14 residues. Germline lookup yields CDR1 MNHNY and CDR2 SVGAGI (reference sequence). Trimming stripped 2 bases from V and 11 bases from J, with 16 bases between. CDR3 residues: CASSYQRQPVAQHF. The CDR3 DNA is TGTGCCAGCAGTTACCAGAGACAGCCCGTGGCCCAGCATTTT.

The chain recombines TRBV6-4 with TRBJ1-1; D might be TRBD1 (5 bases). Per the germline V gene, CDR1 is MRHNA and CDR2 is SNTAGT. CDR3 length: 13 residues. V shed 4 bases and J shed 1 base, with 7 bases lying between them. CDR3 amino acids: CASSGTPNTEAFF. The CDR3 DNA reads TGTGCCAGCAGTGGGACACCGAACACTGAAGCTTTCTTT.

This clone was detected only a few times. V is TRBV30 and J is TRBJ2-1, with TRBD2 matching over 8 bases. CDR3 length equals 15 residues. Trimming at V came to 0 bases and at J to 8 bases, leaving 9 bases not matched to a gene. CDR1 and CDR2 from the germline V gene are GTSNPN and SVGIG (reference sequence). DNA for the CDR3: TGTGCCTGGAGTGTACAAAGCGGGGGCGGGTATGAGCAGTTCTTC. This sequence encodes CAWSVQSGGGYEQFF. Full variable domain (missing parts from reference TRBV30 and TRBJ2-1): SQTIHQWPATLVQPVGSPLSLECTVEGTSNPNLYWYRQAAGRGLQLLFYSVGIGQISSEVPQNLSASRPQDRQFILSSKKLLLSDSGFYLCAWSVQSGGGYEQFFGPGTRLTVL.

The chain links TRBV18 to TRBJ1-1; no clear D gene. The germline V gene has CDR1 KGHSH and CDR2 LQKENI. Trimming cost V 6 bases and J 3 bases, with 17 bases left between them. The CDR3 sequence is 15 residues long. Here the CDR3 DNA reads TGTGCCAGCTCTATGGGCCTTACCGGGGACACTGAAGCTTTCTTT. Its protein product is CASSMGLTGDTEAFF.

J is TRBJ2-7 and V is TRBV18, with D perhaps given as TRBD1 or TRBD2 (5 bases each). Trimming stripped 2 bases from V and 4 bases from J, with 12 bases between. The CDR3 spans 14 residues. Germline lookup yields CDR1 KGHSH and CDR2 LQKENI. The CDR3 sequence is CASSPISEGYEQYF. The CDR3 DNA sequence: TGTGCCAGCTCACCAATCTCTGAGGGGTACGAGCAGTACTTC. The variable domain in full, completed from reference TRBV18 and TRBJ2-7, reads NAGVMQNPRHLVRRRGQEARLRCSPMKGHSHVYWYRQLPEEGLKFMVYLQKENIIDESGMPKERFSAEFPKEGPSILRIQQVVRGDSAAYFCASSPISEGYEQYFGPGTRLTVT.

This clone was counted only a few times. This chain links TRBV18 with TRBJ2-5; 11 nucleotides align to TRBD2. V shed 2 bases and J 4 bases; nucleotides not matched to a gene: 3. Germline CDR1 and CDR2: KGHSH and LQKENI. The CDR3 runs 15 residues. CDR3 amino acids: CASSPMGTSGETQYF. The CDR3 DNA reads TGTGCCAGCTCACCAATGGGGACTAGCGGAGAGACCCAGTACTTC.

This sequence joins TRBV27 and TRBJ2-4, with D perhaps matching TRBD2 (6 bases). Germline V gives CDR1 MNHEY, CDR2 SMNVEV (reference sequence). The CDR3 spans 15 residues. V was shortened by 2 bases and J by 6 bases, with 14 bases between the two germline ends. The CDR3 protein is CASSLEAGLGNIQYF. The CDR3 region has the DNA TGTGCCAGCAGTTTAGAGGCGGGGTTGGGAAACATTCAGTACTTC.

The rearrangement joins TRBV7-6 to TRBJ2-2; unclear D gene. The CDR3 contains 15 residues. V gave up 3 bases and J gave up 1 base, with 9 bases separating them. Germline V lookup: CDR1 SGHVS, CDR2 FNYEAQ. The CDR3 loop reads CASSFFVGNTGELFF. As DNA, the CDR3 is TGTGCCAGCAGCTTCTTTGTGGGGAACACCGGGGAGCTGTTTTTT.

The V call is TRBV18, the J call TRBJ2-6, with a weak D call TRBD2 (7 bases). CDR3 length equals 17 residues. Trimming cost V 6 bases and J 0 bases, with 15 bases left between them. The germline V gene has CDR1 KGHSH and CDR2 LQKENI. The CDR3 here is CASSPGGTSSGANVLTF. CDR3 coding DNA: TGTGCCAGCTCTCCGGGGGGCACCAGCTCTGGGGCCAACGTCCTGACTTTC.

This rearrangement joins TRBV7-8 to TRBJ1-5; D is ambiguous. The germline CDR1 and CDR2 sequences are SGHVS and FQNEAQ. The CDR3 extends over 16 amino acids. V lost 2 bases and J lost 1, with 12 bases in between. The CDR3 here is CASSLRPRGSNQPQHF. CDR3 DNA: TGTGCCAGCAGCTTACGCCCCCGAGGGAGCAATCAGCCCCAGCATTTT.